This TCR beta chain originates from a study of T cell repertoires in cytomegalovirus infection. Across the whole study: Newly reported HLA-C-restricted and thoroughly characterized HLA-B-restricted CMV epitopes were employed. An indication of both CMV infection and matching HLA type came from public TCR beta signatures.

This clonotype occurred a few times. Its antigen is undetermined. The CDR3 is 17 residues long. V dropped 3 bases and J dropped 2; count of bases not matched to a gene: 5. TCRdb re-called the reads through MiXCR, storing one row per CDR3 protein. The repertoire includes about half a million distinct CDR3 sequences, 30% to 35% of them detected once, and roughly a sixth sits in the top ten. Findings and limits, study-wide: Using cumulative public TCR beta family frequency, the authors identified those who carried CMV together with the relevant HLA. Ex vivo, HLA-C-restricted CMV-specific TCR beta clonotypes prevailed over the rest of the response.

This rearrangement joins TRBV12-3 or TRBV12-4 to TRBJ2-6, with TRBD1 identical over 9 bases. Sequenced here: cultured PBMCs, sampled from culture after CMV antigen stimulation. The origin of this receptor is a human donor in good health (CMV status not recorded). Some clones in this sample may be carry-over from other donors' samples. CDR3 coding DNA: TGTGCCAGCAGTTTGAGACAGGGGGAAGCTGGGGCCAACGTCCTGACTTTC. Residues: CASSLRQGEAGANVLTF.